Included here is one T cell receptor beta chain sequence, with context. Its antigen specificity is not known. Base qualities are not at hand, and no much larger clone is one base apart. The germline V gene supplies CDR1 SGHAT and CDR2 FQNNGV. The CDR3 covers 14 residues, taking in both the cysteine and the phenylalanine. Left in the record is the CDR3 DNA by itself, 42 bases read in frame from the first base. Between the V and J ends, shortened by 0 bases and 8 bases respectively, the junction contains 10 bases. The donors were roughly 40 Caucasian individuals from Russia, aged roughly 6 to 90 years, who were systemically healthy. Each donor gave about 11 milliliters of peripheral blood, drawn into EDTA-treated Vacutainer tubes. Ficoll-Paque density-gradient centrifugation was used to isolate PBMCs, with at least 7 million per sample. Trizol reagent was used to extract total RNA from the PBMCs, yielding at least 6 micrograms per sample. For every donor, an aliquot of PBMCs went through flow cytometry to measure the percentages of naive CD45RAhigh/CD27high T cells.

This entry comes from a study of blood T cells in healthy people across ages (dated by TCRdb to the mid-2010s). Study-wide context: Template switching captured roughly one uniquely barcoded TCR beta cDNA molecule per two T cells in model experiments. Age-related changes in TCR beta repertoire diversity were measured in the study by deep sequencing normalized with unique cDNA molecular identifiers. The study analyzed two additional independent replicas of 1 million unique cDNA reads from the same blood draw for two donors, one aged 18 to 29 and one aged 80 or older. The donors were split into four age groups: young (average about 15 years), middle-aged (about 40), aged (roughly 68) and long-lived (roughly 88). To avoid experimental bias, donors of different ages were spread randomly across the sequencing lanes. Points the paper makes about the study in general: Observed TCR beta diversity per million T cells fell roughly linearly with age, and a significant reduction was already apparent by age around 39. The long-lived group showed more naive CD4+ T cells, fewer expanded clones and increased TCR diversity than the aged group, suggesting age selection. Estimates of total diversity based on one million sequenced T cells were considered lower bounds and underestimates. Observed TCR beta diversity correlated strongly with the percentage of naive T cells measured by flow cytometry. Since profiling was done on bulk unsorted PBMCs, naive and antigen-experienced compartments could not be conclusively compared. Donor CMV infection status was unknown, potentially confounding age-related changes in expanded clonotypes.

To prepare the library, 5' RACE was applied. The reads were generated on an Illumina HiSeq 2500. The second PCR ran for roughly 7 to 11 cycles and used a J-beta primer mix along with a sample-barcoded 5' primer. Each TCR beta cDNA molecule received a unique molecular identifier from a template-switch 5' adaptor carrying 12 random nucleotides. At least 2.5 million CDR3-containing paired-end reads were obtained from each sample. The Mint cDNA synthesis kit, primed by a TRBC-specific oligonucleotide, was used to synthesize first-strand cDNA from all RNA. Following uracil-DNA glycosylase treatment, a first 18-cycle PCR with universal primers M1SS and BC2_uni_R was performed on all cDNA. The original methods were these. Each sample was normalized by randomly selecting 1 million high-quality reads, each carrying a distinct molecular identifier. Reads sharing molecular identifiers were discarded rather than binned into consensus sequences. MiTCR, with a Q25 quality threshold and the strictest error-elimination algorithm, was used for CDR3 identification, clonotype clustering and error correction. A nonparametric unseen species model with Euler transformation was used to estimate a lower bound on total TCR beta diversity. TCRdb itself trimmed the public reads at Q25 with fastp, ran MiXCR and retained productive beta chains. CDR3 protein sequences are deduplicated, and each keeps its most common genes and DNA. TCRdb assigned the V and J calls; the authors' analysis was not used. This sample has about 1.7 million distinct CDR3 sequences in its table, and about 30% of those were observed once. The ten most abundant clones make up approximately 7.7% of the sample.

Sequenced sample: blood. This clonotype was obtained from a woman younger than 45 in good health. The rearranged segments are TRBV11-2 and TRBJ1-4; the D gene assignment is ambiguous. The sequenced DNA: TGTGCCAGCAGCTTAGATCCCCCGGAGGAAAAACTGTTTTTT. This yields the protein CASSLDPPEEKLFF.